These 2 T cell receptor beta chains came from one sample sequenced in a study of response to subunit inactivated influenza vaccine. Each CDR3 protein is one row after TCRdb ran MiXCR on the RT-PCR reads. The sample has 450,000 to 700,000 distinct CDR3 sequences, around 13% seen once. Sample: PBMCs from blood, taken 11 to 12 days after vaccination. The receptors were sampled from a man aged 50-59 years who received an inactivated influenza vaccine.

This clonotype has a handful of counts. The chain has TRBV4-2 and TRBJ2-4, with a tentative D call TRBD1 (6 bases). The CDR3 is 14 amino acids. Trimming left V 0 bases short and J 7 bases short, with 10 bases between. The V gene's germline CDR1 is LGHNA and CDR2 YNFKEQ. CDR3 nucleotide sequence: TGTGCCAGCAGCCAAGAGACAGGAGATAACATTCAGTACTTC. Its protein is CASSQETGDNIQYF.

Comment on this clonotype: The junction and the germline gene differ at one end; a read error may be behind it. This rearrangement joins TRBV28 to TRBJ1-4; no reliable D call. The germline gives CDR1 MDHEN, CDR2 SYDVKM. The CDR3 totals 14 residues. In DNA form, the CDR3 reads TGTGCCAGCACTTTAGGGTTGAGGAGTGAAAAACTGTTTTTT. It is translated as CASTLGLRSEKLFF.